The 8 T cell receptor beta chains given below trace back to one sample, sequenced in a study of blood T cells in healthy people across ages. For the second PCR, which ran for roughly 6 to 12 cycles, a sample-barcoded 5' primer and a J-beta primer mix were used. TCRdb redid the calling of the 5' RACE reads with MiXCR, one entry per CDR3 protein. The sample gives more than 450,000 distinct CDR3 sequences, about 27% of which show up once; approximately 3.6% is in the top ten. This sample was also put to use in a study of T cells of mothers and their children.

The sequenced sample was blood. The receptors shown here come from a boy aged 2 to 10 in good health.

The V call is TRBV5-1, the J call TRBJ1-5; TRBD1 matches 8 bases. The CDR3 extends over 15 amino acids. The germline V gene has CDR1 SGHRS and CDR2 YFSETQ. J was trimmed by 6 bases and V by 1 base; bases with no gene match: 6. CDR3 sequence reads: CASSLTGQGSQPQHF. The CDR3 DNA reads TGCGCCAGCAGCTTGACCGGACAGGGAAGTCAGCCCCAGCATTTT.

This clonotype occurred many times. The chain uses TRBV5-1 and TRBJ2-7; D may be TRBD1 (7 bases). The germline V gene has CDR1 SGHRS and CDR2 YFSETQ. Trimming pared 0 bases from V and 3 bases from J, leaving 25 bases between. This CDR3 comprises 19 residues. CDR3 sequence reads: CASSLDYWDSGLDYYEQYF. For the CDR3, the DNA is TGCGCCAGCAGCTTGGATTACTGGGACAGCGGATTGGACTACTACGAGCAGTACTTC.

The chain recombines TRBV5-1 with TRBJ1-6, with D unresolved. Germline V gives CDR1 SGHRS, CDR2 YFSETQ. CDR3 length equals 17 residues. Trimming cost V 0 bases and J 8 bases, with 18 bases left between them. The CDR3 protein is CASSLATGSDIYSPLHF. Written as DNA, the CDR3 is TGCGCCAGCAGCTTGGCCACCGGCTCCGACATCTATTCACCCCTCCACTTT.

This chain links TRBV12-3 or TRBV12-4 with TRBJ1-6; 10 bases match TRBD1. J gave up 5 bases and V 5 bases, and 6 bases lay outside the gene matches. This CDR3 has 16 residues. CDR3 coding DNA: TGTGCCAGCAGTACATGGGACAGGGGAAATAATTCACCCCTCCACTTT. This codes for CASSTWDRGNNSPLHF.

The CDR3 loop reads CASSVRLAGVHEQYF. For the CDR3, the DNA is TGTGCCAGCAGTGTACGACTAGCGGGAGTCCACGAGCAGTACTTC. The rearrangement links TRBV28 to TRBJ2-5; 12 bases fit TRBD2. TRBJ2-7 explains the end of the DNA better; the J call may be wrong. Germline CDR1 is MDHEN and CDR2 is SYDVKM. The CDR3 sequence is 15 residues long.

The chain uses TRBV7-9 and TRBJ1-1; D perhaps matches TRBD1 (6 bases). CDR3 length: 13 amino acids. Germline V gene sequence: CDR1 SEHNR, CDR2 FQNEAQ (reference sequence). V was pared by 10 bases and J by 1 base, with 13 bases between. CDR3 sequence (DNA): TGTGCCACCGCAAAACAGGGGAACACTGAAGCTTTCTTT. It is translated as CATAKQGNTEAFF.

This clonotype was observed once. The chain joins TRBV6-2 or TRBV6-3 to TRBJ2-5; 9 nucleotides line up with TRBD2. The CDR3 length is 15 residues. Germline V CDR1 and CDR2: MNHEY, SVGEGT. With V trimmed by 2 bases and J by 5 bases, 6 bases remained unmatched. The CDR3 sequence is CASSYLAGSRETQYF. In nucleotides, the CDR3 is TGTGCCAGCAGTTACCTAGCGGGGTCCCGGGAGACCCAGTACTTC.

The chain employs TRBV20-1 and TRBJ2-7; TRBD2 matches at 9 bases. V lost 3 bases to trimming and J lost 0 bases; unmatched junction nucleotides: 3. The length of the CDR3 is 14 residues. Germline assignment: CDR1 DFQATT and CDR2 SNEGSKA (reference sequence). CDR3 coding DNA: TGCAGTGCTAGTCTTAGCGGGAGCTCCTACGAGCAGTACTTC. It specifies CSASLSGSSYEQYF.